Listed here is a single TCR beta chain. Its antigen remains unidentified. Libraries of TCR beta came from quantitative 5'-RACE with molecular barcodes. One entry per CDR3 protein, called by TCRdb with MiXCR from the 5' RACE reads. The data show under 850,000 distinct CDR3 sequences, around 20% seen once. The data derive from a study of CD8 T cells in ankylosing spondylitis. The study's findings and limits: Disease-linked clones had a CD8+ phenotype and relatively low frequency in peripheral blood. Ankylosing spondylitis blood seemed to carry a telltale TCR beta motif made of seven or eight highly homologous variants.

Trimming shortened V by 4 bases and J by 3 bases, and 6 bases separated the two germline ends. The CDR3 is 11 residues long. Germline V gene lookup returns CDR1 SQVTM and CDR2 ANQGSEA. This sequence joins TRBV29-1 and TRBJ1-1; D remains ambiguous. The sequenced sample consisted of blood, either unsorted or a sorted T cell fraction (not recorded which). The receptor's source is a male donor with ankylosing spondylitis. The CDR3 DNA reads TGCAGCGTTGTACAGTACACTGAAGCTTTCTTT. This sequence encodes CSVVQYTEAFF.